Listed here are 17 T cell receptor beta chains from one sample, sequenced in a study of T cells in tuberculosis. Sequencing used immunoSEQ multiplex PCR; TCRdb keeps in-frame clones, though not all of them. Altogether about 23,000 clones are present, 95% to 96% being singletons, with the ten largest covering about 9.8%. Sequenced sample: PBMCs. The receptors derive from a donor aged 10-35 years with latent tuberculosis or without tuberculosis infection.

V usage is TRBV6-1 and J usage is TRBJ2-5; the match to TRBD2 covers 13 bases. Trimming cost V 8 bases and J 5 bases; bases outside gene matches: 2. The CDR3 is 13 amino acids. Germline CDR1 is MNHNS and CDR2 is SASEGT. This CDR3 is CASETSGGETQYF. CDR3 sequence (DNA): TGTGCCAGCGAGACTAGCGGGGGGGAGACCCAGTACTTC.

This chain connects TRBV11-2 to TRBJ1-2, with D unclear. Germline values: CDR1 SGHAT, CDR2 FQNNGV. V was shortened by 5 bases and J by 8 bases, with 12 bases between the two germline ends. This CDR3 contains 12 residues. The DNA of the CDR3 is TGTGCCAGCAGCGCACCCTATGTCGGCTACACCTTC. Protein product: CASSAPYVGYTF. Drawing the rest from reference TRBV11-2 and TRBJ1-2, the complete variable domain is EAGVAQSPRYKIIEKRQSVAFWCNPISGHATLYWYQQILGQGPKLLIQFQNNGVVDDSQLPKDRFSAERLKGVDSTLKIQPAKLEDSAVYLCASSAPYVGYTFGSGTRLTVV.

A single count supports this clone. The chain has TRBV11-2 and TRBJ2-5, with 10 bases lining up with TRBD2. Germline values: CDR1 SGHAT, CDR2 FQNNGV. This CDR3 region has 18 residues. V gave up 5 bases and J gave up 4 bases; unmatched junction bases: 16. CDR3 sequence reads: CASSRIWGSGGAVETQYF. CDR3 sequence (DNA): TGTGCCAGCAGCCGCATCTGGGGGAGCGGGGGGGCCGTAGAGACCCAGTACTTC.

The V gene is TRBV29-1, the J gene TRBJ1-1; D is perhaps TRBD1 (5 bases). Trimming shortened V by 4 bases and J by 4 bases, and 16 bases separated the two germline ends. There are 14 residues in the CDR3. The germline V gene has CDR1 SQVTM and CDR2 ANQGSEA. CDR3 bases: TGCAGCGTTGCGGTTGCTGGGGACTTCACTGAAGCTTTCTTT. Encoded protein: CSVAVAGDFTEAFF.

The rearrangement uses TRBV19 and TRBJ2-2; the match to TRBD1 covers 7 bases. This CDR3 has 15 amino acids. Trimming removed 5 bases from V and 2 bases from J; junction bases left unmatched: 5. The germline V gene has CDR1 LNHDA and CDR2 SQIVND (reference sequence). The CDR3 bases are TGTGCCAGTAGTCAAAGACAGGGAAACACCGGGGAGCTGTTTTTT. Translated, it gives CASSQRQGNTGELFF.

The chain combines TRBV6-5 with TRBJ2-7; D is ambiguous. CDR3 length: 11 amino acids. Per germline, CDR1 MNHEY and CDR2 SVGAGI. Deletions cut 8 bases from V and 3 bases from J, with 8 bases between. The CDR3 coding sequence is TGTGCCAGCGGTTCCGGCTACGAGCAGTACTTC. It codes for CASGSGYEQYF.

The V and J genes are TRBV19 and TRBJ1-2; D may be TRBD1 (5 bases). The CDR3 loop spans 14 amino acids. V gave up 3 bases and J gave up 1 base, with 9 bases separating them. CDR1 and CDR2 from the germline V gene are LNHDA and SQIVND (reference sequence). The CDR3 loop reads CASSIRGDNYGYTF. Here the CDR3 DNA reads TGTGCCAGTAGTATCCGGGGGGATAACTATGGCTACACCTTC.

Note on this clone: Germline and junction disagree at one end, which may indicate a read error. The rearrangement links TRBV4-2 to TRBJ2-7, with D possibly matching TRBD1 (7 bases). The CDR3 consists of 18 residues. CDR1 LGHNA and CDR2 YNFKEQ come from the germline V gene. CDR3 in DNA: TGTGCCAGCAGCCAAGAAAACTTTCAGGACCTCGACAGGGAGGCCTTGGGCTTC. This translates into CASSQENFQDLDREALGF.

The chain uses TRBV6-5 and TRBJ1-1, with 7 bases identical to TRBD1. The germline V gene encodes CDR1 MNHEY and CDR2 SVGAGI. CDR3 length: 14 amino acids. Trimming cost V 4 bases and J 3 bases; bases outside gene matches: 5. The chain's CDR3 is CASSSGGLHTEAFF. CDR3 DNA: TGTGCCAGCAGTTCAGGGGGTTTGCACACTGAAGCTTTCTTT.

The chain has TRBV19 and TRBJ2-3; 9 bases fit TRBD2. V trimming: 1 base; J trimming: 1 base; junction bases outside the gene matches: 9. Germline CDR1 reads LNHDA; CDR2 reads SQIVND (reference sequence). This CDR3 has 18 amino acids. Here the CDR3 reads CASSIGSLAGARTDTQYF. CDR3 in DNA: TGTGCCAGTAGTATAGGATCGTTAGCGGGGGCCCGCACAGATACGCAGTATTTT. Using reference TRBV19 and TRBJ2-3 for the parts outside the CDR3, the full variable domain is DGGITQSPKYLFRKEGQNVTLSCEQNLNHDAMYWYRQDPGQGLRLIYYSQIVNDFQKGDIAEGYSVSREKKESFPLTVTSAQKNPTAFYLCASSIGSLAGARTDTQYFGPGTRLTVL.

This CDR3 is CASSEGTGGTEAFF. The CDR3 nucleotides are TGTGCCAGCAGTGAAGGGACAGGGGGCACTGAAGCTTTCTTT. V gene TRBV6-1 combines with J gene TRBJ1-1; 10 positions match TRBD1. Losses at the gene ends were 1 base for V and 4 bases for J; bases not matched to a gene: 0. Germline CDR1 and CDR2: MNHNS and SASEGT. The CDR3 extends over 14 amino acids.

J is TRBJ2-1 and V is TRBV10-3; 7 nucleotides align to TRBD2. The CDR3 length is 14 residues. Germline trimming cut 4 bases from V and 6 bases from J; bases unmatched to any gene: 6. Per the germline V gene, CDR1 is ENHRY and CDR2 is SYGVKD. The CDR3 DNA reads as TGTGCCATCAGTGTGGGCGGGGGAGTCAATGAGCAGTTCTTC. Its protein product is CAISVGGGVNEQFF.

The CDR3: CASSSLSPTEGPNYGYTF. The CDR3 nucleotides are TGTGCCAGCAGCTCCTTATCCCCGACAGAAGGCCCTAACTATGGCTACACCTTC. The rearrangement links TRBV11-2 to TRBJ1-2; TRBD1 might be the D (5 bases). V lost 4 bases to trimming and J lost 0 bases, with 21 bases between them. The length of the CDR3 is 18 residues. Per germline, CDR1 SGHAT and CDR2 FQNNGV.

This sequence joins TRBV7-9 and TRBJ1-1, with 8 bases identical to TRBD1. CDR3 length: 13 amino acids. Losses at the gene ends were 9 bases for V and 5 bases for J; bases not matched to a gene: 8. Germline V gives CDR1 SEHNR, CDR2 FQNEAQ (reference sequence). The CDR3 loop is CASQGARKTEAFF. Written as DNA, the CDR3 is TGTGCCAGTCAGGGGGCCAGGAAAACTGAAGCTTTCTTT.

The chain carries TRBV4-1 and TRBJ2-7; D is possibly TRBD1 (5 bases). The germline V and J ends were trimmed by 3 bases and 3 bases, with 12 bases remaining between them. The CDR3 sequence is 14 residues long. Germline V gives CDR1 MGHRA, CDR2 YSYEKL. As DNA, the CDR3 is TGCGCCAGCAGCCACGGTTCGACAGTCTACGAGCAGTACTTC. Protein sequence: CASSHGSTVYEQYF.

The chain carries TRBV19 and TRBJ1-2; D may be TRBD1 (5 bases). The CDR3 has 13 amino acids. From germline, CDR1 is LNHDA and CDR2 SQIVND (reference sequence). Trimming took 3 bases from V and 6 from J, leaving 11 bases between them. This CDR3 is CASSIRRGNGYTF. CDR3 sequence (DNA): TGTGCCAGTAGTATTAGGAGGGGTAATGGCTACACCTTC.

The chain recombines TRBV18 with TRBJ1-1; maybe TRBD1 (6 bases). The CDR3 loop spans 14 amino acids. The V and J ends lost 8 bases and 1 base respectively, with 14 bases between them. Germline CDR1 reads KGHSH; CDR2 reads LQKENI. CDR3 sequence reads: CASALTGQNTEAFF. DNA of the CDR3: TGTGCCAGCGCCTTGACAGGACAGAACACTGAAGCTTTCTTT.